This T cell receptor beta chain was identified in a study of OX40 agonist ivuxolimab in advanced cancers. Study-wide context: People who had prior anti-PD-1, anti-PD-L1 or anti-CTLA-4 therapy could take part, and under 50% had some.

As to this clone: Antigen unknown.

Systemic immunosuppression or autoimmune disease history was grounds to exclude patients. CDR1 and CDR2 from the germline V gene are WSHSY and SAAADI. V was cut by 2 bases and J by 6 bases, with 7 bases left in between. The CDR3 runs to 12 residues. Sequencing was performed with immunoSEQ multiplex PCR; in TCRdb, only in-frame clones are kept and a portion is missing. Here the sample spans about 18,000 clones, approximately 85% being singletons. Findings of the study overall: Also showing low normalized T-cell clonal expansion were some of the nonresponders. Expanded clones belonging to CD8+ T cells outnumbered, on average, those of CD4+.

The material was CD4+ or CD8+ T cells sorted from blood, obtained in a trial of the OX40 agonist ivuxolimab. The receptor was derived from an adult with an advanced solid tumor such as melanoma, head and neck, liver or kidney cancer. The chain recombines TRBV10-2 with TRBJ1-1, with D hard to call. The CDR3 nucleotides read TGCGCCAGCAGTGAGGGCTCACCTGAAGCTTTCTTT. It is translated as CASSEGSPEAFF.